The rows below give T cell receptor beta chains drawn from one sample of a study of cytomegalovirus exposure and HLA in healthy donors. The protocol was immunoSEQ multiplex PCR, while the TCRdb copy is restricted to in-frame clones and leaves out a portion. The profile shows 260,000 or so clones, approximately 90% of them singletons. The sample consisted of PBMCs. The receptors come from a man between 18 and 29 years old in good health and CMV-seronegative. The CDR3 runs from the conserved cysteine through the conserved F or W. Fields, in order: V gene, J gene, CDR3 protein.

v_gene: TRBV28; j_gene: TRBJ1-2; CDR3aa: CASVDSNYGYTF
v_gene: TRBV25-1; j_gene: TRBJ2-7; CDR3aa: CASSDLYEQYF
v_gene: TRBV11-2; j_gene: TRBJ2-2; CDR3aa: CASSLGLAGDTGELFF
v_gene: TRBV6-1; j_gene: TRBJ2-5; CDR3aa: CASSAWGLAAQETQYF
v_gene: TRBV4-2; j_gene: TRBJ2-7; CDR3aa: CASSQEAASSYEQYF
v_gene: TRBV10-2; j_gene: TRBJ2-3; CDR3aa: CASSEGHRTDTQYF
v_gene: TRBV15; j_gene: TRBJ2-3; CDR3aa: CATSPQGLAASTDTQYF
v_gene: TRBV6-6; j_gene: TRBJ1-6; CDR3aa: CASSSQGNSPLHF
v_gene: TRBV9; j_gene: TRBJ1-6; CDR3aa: CASSVEGTASPLHF
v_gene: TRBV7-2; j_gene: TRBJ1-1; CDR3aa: CASSRDRGREEAFF
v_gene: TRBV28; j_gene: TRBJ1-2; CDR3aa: CASSPPPFGGPFDYGYTF
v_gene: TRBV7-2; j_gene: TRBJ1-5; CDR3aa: CASSSSNGQPQHF
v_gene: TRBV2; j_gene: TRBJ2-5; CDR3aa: CAGTGTGKETQYF
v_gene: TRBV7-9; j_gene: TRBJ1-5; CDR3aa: CASSEQGRDNQPQHF
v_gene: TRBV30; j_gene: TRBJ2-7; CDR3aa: CAWSGQSYEQYF
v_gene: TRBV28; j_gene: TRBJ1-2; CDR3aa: CASSLKGTGGAYTF
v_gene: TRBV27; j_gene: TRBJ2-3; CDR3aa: CASSLFSGRALDTQYF
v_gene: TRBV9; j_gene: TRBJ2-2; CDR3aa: CASSVGGNANTGELFF
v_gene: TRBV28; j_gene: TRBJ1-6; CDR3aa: CARRGGFNSPLHF
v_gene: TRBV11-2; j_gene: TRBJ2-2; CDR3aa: CASSRTPTAGELFF
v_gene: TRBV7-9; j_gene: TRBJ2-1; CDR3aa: CASSSKGLANNEQFF
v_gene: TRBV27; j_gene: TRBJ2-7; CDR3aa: CASSVRELAYEQYF
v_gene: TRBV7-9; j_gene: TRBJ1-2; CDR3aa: CASSLVGRGIDGYTF
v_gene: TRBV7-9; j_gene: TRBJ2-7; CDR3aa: CASSLKPGTGAHEQYF
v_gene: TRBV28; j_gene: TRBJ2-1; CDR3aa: CASRPQGAGVVF
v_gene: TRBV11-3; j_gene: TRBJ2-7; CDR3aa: CASSLSPTGANEQYF
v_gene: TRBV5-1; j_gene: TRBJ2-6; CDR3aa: CASSRTGNSGANVLTF